Listed here are 7 T cell receptor beta chains from one sample, sequenced in a study of cytomegalovirus exposure and HLA in healthy donors. Using immunoSEQ multiplex PCR, the repertoire was profiled, and TCRdb retains in-frame clones only, with some absent. The sample carries 140,000 or so clones, 70% to 90% recorded once. Sample: PBMCs. All receptors derive from a young woman in good health and CMV-seropositive.

The chain has TRBV10-3 and TRBJ2-6; TRBD2 is a possible D gene (5 bases). The CDR3 extends over 17 amino acids. Germline V gene sequence: CDR1 ENHRY, CDR2 SYGVKD. V lost 2 bases to trimming and J lost 0 bases, with 11 bases between them. The DNA for the CDR3 is TGTGCCATCAGTGAGGGACTCAAGCCCTCTGGGGCCAACGTCCTGACTTTC. Protein: CAISEGLKPSGANVLTF.

The chain is built from TRBV2 and TRBJ1-1, with D possibly being TRBD1 (6 bases). Trimming removed 7 bases from V and 3 bases from J, with 24 bases in between. The CDR3 sequence is 17 residues long. In germline, CDR1 is SNHLY, CDR2 FYNNEI. The CDR3: CASIRLQGGVVDTEAFF. The CDR3 DNA sequence: TGTGCCAGCATAAGGTTACAGGGTGGGGTTGTAGACACTGAAGCTTTCTTT.

The CDR3: CASSASDSLNNEQFF. Written as DNA, the CDR3 is TGTGCCAGCAGCGCATCGGACTCCTTAAACAATGAGCAGTTCTTC. The V and J genes are TRBV9 and TRBJ2-1, with D perhaps TRBD2 (5 bases). This CDR3 contains 15 residues. Trimming took 3 bases from V and 5 from J, leaving 15 bases between them. Germline V CDR1 and CDR2: SGDLS, YYNGEE.

The chain employs TRBV28 and TRBJ2-7; possible D gene TRBD2, 6 bases. Germline CDR1 MDHEN, CDR2 SYDVKM. Trimming took off 5 bases at V and 3 bases at J, with 11 bases between the two ends. The CDR3 runs to 13 residues. CDR3 coding DNA: TGTGCCAGCAGTCCCCAGGGACTCTACGAGCAGTACTTC. Its translation is CASSPQGLYEQYF.

V gene TRBV5-1 combines with J gene TRBJ1-4; 10 bases line up with TRBD1. V lost 1 base to trimming and J lost 10 bases; unmatched junction nucleotides: 13. This CDR3 comprises 17 residues. CDR1 SGHRS and CDR2 YFSETQ come from the germline V gene. CDR3 in DNA: TGCGCCAGCAGCTTGACCCAAAACACGGGACAGGGGCGAAAACTGTTTTTT. Encoded protein: CASSLTQNTGQGRKLFF. The whole variable domain, filled in from reference TRBV5-1 and TRBJ1-4, reads KAGVTQTPRYLIKTRGQQVTLSCSPISGHRSVSWYQQTPGQGLQFLFEYFSETQRNKGNFPGRFSGRQFSNSRSEMNVSTLELGDSALYLCASSLTQNTGQGRKLFFGSGTQLSVL.

The V call is TRBV5-1, the J call TRBJ2-1; D is unresolved. The germline gives CDR1 SGHRS, CDR2 YFSETQ. The V end was cut by 4 bases, the J end by 0 bases, with 17 bases between. This CDR3 is built from 17 residues. The CDR3 DNA is TGCGCCAGCAGCCCCCTTTTCCTTGCGAGCTCCTACAATGAGCAGTTCTTC. Its protein product is CASSPLFLASSYNEQFF.

This chain uses TRBV18 with TRBJ2-1; the D gene is possibly TRBD2 (5 bases). The CDR3 consists of 16 residues. Germline CDR1 reads KGHSH; CDR2 reads LQKENI. V was trimmed by 1 base and J by 4 bases, leaving 14 bases between them. DNA of the CDR3: TGTGCCAGCTCACCACTTACGGACTCATCATACAATGAGCAGTTCTTC. Translated, it gives CASSPLTDSSYNEQFF.